Shown below are 32 T cell receptor beta chains from a single sample sequenced in a study of T-cell memory formation after mild COVID-19. A single record per CDR3 protein comes from TCRdb applying MiXCR to the 5' RACE reads. This sample has some 600,000 distinct CDR3 sequences, with 15% to 20% found just once. Sequenced input: PBMCs or a T cell subset sorted from them (not recorded which). The receptors originated from an adult woman who had mild COVID-19 (a few samples of this study predate the infection). Cell type and time point are not known.

V is TRBV24-1 and J is TRBJ2-1, with 10 bases lining up with TRBD1. There are 15 residues in the CDR3. Trimming took 0 bases from V and 11 from J; bases not matched to a gene: 6. The V gene's germline CDR1 is KGHDR and CDR2 SFDVKD. CDR3 protein: CATSDLGTGVAKQFF. In nucleotides, the CDR3 is TGTGCCACCAGTGATTTGGGGACAGGGGTAGCCAAGCAGTTCTTC.

In this sample, this clonotype turned up a few times. The V gene is TRBV6-1, the J gene TRBJ2-7; D uncertain. This CDR3 has 14 amino acids. In germline, CDR1 is MNHNS, CDR2 SASEGT. The V end lost 6 bases, the J end lost 2 bases, and 14 bases lay between the germline ends. This CDR3 is CASRRPGDAYEQYF. CDR3 bases: TGTGCCAGCAGAAGGCCTGGAGACGCCTACGAGCAGTACTTC.

The V call is TRBV5-1, the J call TRBJ2-5, with TRBD2 matching 7 bases. The CDR3 loop spans 14 amino acids. Germline V lookup: CDR1 SGHRS, CDR2 YFSETQ. The J segment lost 3 bases and the V segment lost 2 bases, leaving 4 bases of the junction unmatched. The CDR3 nucleotides are TGCGCCAGCAGCTTTGGGCGGGGGAAAGAGACCCAGTACTTC. This codes for CASSFGRGKETQYF.

There are a few counts of this clonotype. The chain combines TRBV24-1 with TRBJ2-1, with 9 bases matching TRBD2. The CDR3 totals 16 residues. Germline CDR1 KGHDR, CDR2 SFDVKD. The V and J ends lost 3 bases and 4 bases, in that order; junction bases with no gene match: 6. The CDR3 DNA follows: TGTGCCACCAGTGATGCCGGGACTAGCACTTACAATGAGCAGTTCTTC. Its translation is CATSDAGTSTYNEQFF.

Only a few counts were recorded for this clonotype. The chain recombines TRBV7-2 with TRBJ2-7; 7 bases are a match to TRBD2. The germline V gene encodes CDR1 SGHTA and CDR2 FQGNSA. The CDR3 spans 14 residues. The trim removed 5 bases at V and 1 base at J, leaving 5 bases unmatched. DNA for the CDR3: TGTGCCAGCAGCAATAGCGGGCCGTCCTACGAGCAGTACTTC. This encodes CASSNSGPSYEQYF.

The CDR3 loop reads CAWSRRASGYEQFF. The CDR3 DNA sequence: TGTGCCTGGAGTCGCCGGGCCTCGGGCTATGAGCAGTTCTTC. J is TRBJ2-1 and V is TRBV30, with D unclear. The CDR3 length is 14 residues. Germline V lookup: CDR1 GTSNPN, CDR2 SVGIG (reference sequence). Trimming took off 2 bases at V and 8 bases at J, with 16 bases between the two ends.

The DNA of the CDR3 is TGTGCCAGCAGTTATCTAGCGGGAGGGCCCCGCGTGGGCACAGATACGCAGTATTTT. This sequence encodes CASSYLAGGPRVGTDTQYF. The V and J genes are TRBV6-2 or TRBV6-3 and TRBJ2-3, with 12 nucleotides matching TRBD2. CDR3 size: 19 residues. Germline CDR1 and CDR2: MNHEY and SVGEGT. With V trimmed by 3 bases and J by 1 base, 11 bases remained unmatched.

There are a few counts of this clonotype. V is TRBV19 and J is TRBJ1-1; 9 bases map to TRBD1. With V trimmed by 7 bases and J by 4 bases, 4 bases remained unmatched. The germline CDR1 and CDR2 sequences are LNHDA and SQIVND (reference sequence). The CDR3 contains 13 residues. The CDR3 spells CASIETGGTEAFF. The CDR3 DNA reads as TGTGCCAGTATCGAGACAGGGGGCACTGAAGCTTTCTTT.

V usage is TRBV12-3 or TRBV12-4 and J usage is TRBJ1-1, with 8 bases lining up with TRBD1. V trimming: 9 bases; J trimming: 7 bases; junction bases outside the gene matches: 7. The CDR3 contains 12 residues. The CDR3 sequence is CARVTDRGEAFF. Here the CDR3 DNA reads TGTGCCAGGGTAACCGACAGGGGTGAAGCTTTCTTT.

In its sample, this clonotype was seen a few times. The chain has TRBV4-3 and TRBJ2-7, with TRBD2 identical over 10 bases. This CDR3 has 15 amino acids. The germline gives CDR1 LGHNA, CDR2 YSLEER. V shed 4 bases, J shed 5 bases, and the junction held 8 bases outside the gene matches. CDR3 sequence reads: CASSRGGTSVDEQYF. The CDR3 DNA sequence: TGCGCCAGCAGCCGGGGCGGGACTAGCGTTGACGAGCAGTACTTC.

This clonotype came up many times. The gene calls are TRBV7-8 and TRBJ2-5; TRBD2 matches at 8 bases. Trimming cost V 5 bases and J 4 bases; bases outside gene matches: 12. The CDR3 totals 16 residues. In germline, CDR1 is SGHVS, CDR2 FQNEAQ. DNA for the CDR3: TGTGCCAGCAGCCTTGGAGGGCTAGCGGGTGGAGAGACCCAGTACTTC. Translated, it gives CASSLGGLAGGETQYF.

This clonotype has a handful of counts. The rearrangement uses TRBV20-1 and TRBJ2-7; possibly TRBD1 for D (6 bases). Germline CDR1 is DFQATT and CDR2 is SNEGSKA (reference sequence). Trimming took off 5 bases at V and 6 bases at J, with 17 bases between the two ends. The CDR3 loop spans 13 amino acids. CDR3 residues: CSAPRGKSLEQYF. In DNA form, the CDR3 reads TGCAGTGCTCCCAGGGGCAAGTCACTCGAGCAGTACTTC.

This clonotype showed up just a few times. The rearrangement joins TRBV27 to TRBJ2-7, with TRBD1 as a possible D gene (6 bases). Trimming pared 8 bases from V and 0 bases from J, leaving 11 bases between. Germline-derived CDR1 and CDR2 are MNHEY and SMNVEV (reference sequence). The CDR3 sequence is 13 residues long. The CDR3 nucleotides read TGTGCCAGCCAGTTACAGGGCTCCTACGAGCAGTACTTC. Translation: CASQLQGSYEQYF.

This clonotype came up many times. The chain carries TRBV7-8 and TRBJ2-7; 9 bases line up with TRBD1. The CDR3 consists of 16 residues. The germline V gene has CDR1 SGHVS and CDR2 FQNEAQ. Unmatched junction bases numbered 13, after V lost 4 bases and J lost 6 bases. DNA of the CDR3: TGTGCCAGCAGCTCTGTCAACCGGGACAGGGCCCGCGAGCAGTACTTC. Protein sequence: CASSSVNRDRAREQYF.

In this sample, this clonotype turned up a few times. This rearrangement joins TRBV5-1 to TRBJ2-3, with 7 bases that match TRBD2. CDR3 length: 15 residues. The J segment lost 2 bases and the V segment lost 4 bases, leaving 7 bases of the junction unmatched. Germline CDR1 reads SGHRS; CDR2 reads YFSETQ. DNA for the CDR3: TGCGCCAGCAGCATCCAGCGGGGTTACACAGATACGCAGTATTTT. It encodes CASSIQRGYTDTQYF.

The chain couples TRBV5-1 to TRBJ2-5; D is tentatively TRBD1 or TRBD2 (5 bases each). Trimming cost V 0 bases and J 2 bases, with 11 bases left between them. CDR3 length equals 15 residues. Germline V CDR1 and CDR2: SGHRS, YFSETQ. The CDR3 nucleotides read TGCGCCAGCAGCTTGGCCGAGGGGAGTCAAGAGACCCAGTACTTC. Its protein product is CASSLAEGSQETQYF.

The sample holds a few counts of this clonotype. The chain has TRBV6-5 and TRBJ1-1, with a tentative D call TRBD1 (6 bases). The CDR3 consists of 14 residues. Trimming removed 0 bases at V and 7 bases at J, with 12 bases between. Germline CDR1 reads MNHEY; CDR2 reads SVGAGI. CDR3 DNA sequence: TGTGCCAGCAGTTACTCACAGGGCCACGGTGAAGCTTTCTTT. Translated, it gives CASSYSQGHGEAFF.

This clonotype was seen a few times. The CDR3 is CASSQDPRTGGSDEQFF. Here the CDR3 DNA reads TGCGCCAGCAGCCAAGATCCTAGGACAGGGGGGTCTGATGAGCAGTTCTTC. The J gene is TRBJ2-1, the V gene TRBV4-1, with 10 bases identical to TRBD1. Germline V gene lookup returns CDR1 MGHRA and CDR2 YSYEKL. The CDR3 consists of 17 residues. The trim removed 0 bases at V and 8 bases at J, leaving 10 bases unmatched.

The chain employs TRBV27 and TRBJ1-6, with 9 positions matching TRBD1. Germline-derived CDR1 and CDR2 are MNHEY and SMNVEV (reference sequence). This CDR3 contains 15 residues. V was pared by 2 bases and J by 7 bases, with 3 bases of the junction left unmatched. CDR3 bases: TGTGCCAGCAGTTTAGGACAGGGGTTCAATTCACCCCTCCACTTT. Amino acid sequence: CASSLGQGFNSPLHF.

Here the CDR3 DNA reads TGTGCCAGCAGTCGGGGTGGACACAATGAGCAGTTCTTC. It codes for CASSRGGHNEQFF. The chain combines TRBV3-1 with TRBJ2-1; TRBD2 might be the D (5 bases). Between the trimmed V and J ends, which lost 6 bases and 5 bases, there was a span of 11 bases. Per germline, CDR1 LGHDT and CDR2 YNNKEL (reference sequence). There are 13 residues in the CDR3.

This clonotype was observed at least ten times. The chain combines TRBV7-9 with TRBJ1-2; D call uncertain. Germline V lookup: CDR1 SEHNR, CDR2 FQNEAQ (reference sequence). The length of the CDR3 is 12 residues. Trimming left V 1 base short and J 4 bases short, with 4 bases between. In DNA form, the CDR3 reads TGTGCCAGCAGCTTAGATACCTATGGCTACACCTTC. Translation: CASSLDTYGYTF.

V gene TRBV5-1 combines with J gene TRBJ2-2, with D unresolved. CDR1 is SGHRS, CDR2 YFSETQ, per germline. CDR3 length: 16 residues. Deletions cut 0 bases from V and 4 bases from J, with 13 bases between. The CDR3 nucleotides are TGCGCCAGCAGCTTGGTACAAGGGCATGGCACCGGGGAGCTGTTTTTT. This translates into CASSLVQGHGTGELFF.

The V gene is TRBV9, the J gene TRBJ2-1; D is possibly TRBD2 (6 bases). The V and J ends lost 1 base and 4 bases respectively, with 18 bases between them. The CDR3 sequence is 17 residues long. Germline V gene sequence: CDR1 SGDLS, CDR2 YYNGEE. Here the CDR3 reads CASSVPPGRTFYNEQFF. The CDR3 nucleotides are TGTGCCAGCAGCGTACCTCCCGGGAGAACCTTTTACAATGAGCAGTTCTTC.

J is TRBJ2-2 and V is TRBV2; 9 bases are shared with TRBD1. The CDR3 length is 16 residues. Looked up from germline, CDR1 is SNHLY and CDR2 is FYNNEI. V lost 5 bases, J lost 3 bases, and 7 bases stayed unmatched. CDR3 sequence: CASSKGQGTHTGELFF. Here the CDR3 DNA reads TGTGCCAGCAGTAAGGGACAGGGCACGCACACCGGGGAGCTGTTTTTT.

This chain joins TRBV6-5 and TRBJ1-2; D ambiguous. CDR3 size: 17 residues. The germline gives CDR1 MNHEY, CDR2 SVGAGI. Trimming took off 0 bases at V and 1 base at J, with 15 bases between the two ends. CDR3 nucleotide sequence: TGTGCCAGCAGTTACTCCGTATCCGGCAGCTTTAACTATGGCTACACCTTC. Its translation: CASSYSVSGSFNYGYTF.

The DNA for the CDR3 is TGCGCCAGCAGCATGGGACAGGGCAGCACAGATACGCAGTATTTT. It codes for CASSMGQGSTDTQYF. V and J are TRBV5-1 and TRBJ2-3; 9 nucleotides line up with TRBD1. V lost 4 bases to trimming and J lost 0 bases; unmatched junction nucleotides: 3. Germline V gene sequence: CDR1 SGHRS, CDR2 YFSETQ. CDR3 size: 15 residues.

J is TRBJ2-3 and V is TRBV29-1, with D possibly TRBD2 on 5 matching bases. The CDR3 has 15 amino acids. Trimming stripped 7 bases from V and 0 bases from J, with 17 bases between. Germline-derived CDR1 and CDR2 are SQVTM and ANQGSEA. CDR3 region: CSARRQKSSTDTQYF. In nucleotides, the CDR3 is TGCAGCGCCCGGAGGCAAAAGTCTAGCACAGATACGCAGTATTTT.

This chain uses TRBV7-9 with TRBJ2-1, with TRBD1 matching over 11 bases. The V gene end was trimmed by 5 bases and the J gene end by 9 bases; junction bases not matched to a gene: 12. This CDR3 is built from 16 residues. The V gene's germline CDR1 is SEHNR and CDR2 FQNEAQ (reference sequence). For the CDR3, the DNA is TGTGCCAGCAGCCTTCGGGGGACAGGGGGTTATCGTGAGCAGTTCTTC. Its translation is CASSLRGTGGYREQFF.

This clonotype came up many times. This rearrangement joins TRBV6-5 to TRBJ2-2, with 7 bases lining up with TRBD1. J gave up 7 bases and V 6 bases, and 8 bases lay outside the gene matches. CDR1 and CDR2 from the germline V gene are MNHEY and SVGAGI. The CDR3 spans 14 residues. DNA of the CDR3: TGTGCCAGCAGCCCGACAGGGCTTCTCGGGGAGCTGTTTTTT. This sequence encodes CASSPTGLLGELFF.

This clonotype was seen many times. This chain links TRBV5-1 with TRBJ2-7, with unresolved D. Germline V gene lookup returns CDR1 SGHRS and CDR2 YFSETQ. The CDR3 covers 14 residues. The V end lost 0 bases, the J end lost 0 bases, and 7 bases lay between the germline ends. The CDR3 sequence is CASSLELSSYEQYF. DNA for the CDR3: TGCGCCAGCAGCTTGGAACTGAGCTCCTACGAGCAGTACTTC.

The chain carries TRBV5-1 and TRBJ1-1; D is uncertain. This CDR3 has 15 residues. The germline V and J ends were trimmed by 1 base and 3 bases, with 13 bases remaining between them. CDR1 SGHRS and CDR2 YFSETQ come from the germline V gene. The CDR3 sequence: CASSLYRGGYTEAFF. The DNA for the CDR3 is TGCGCCAGCAGCTTGTATCGGGGAGGGTACACTGAAGCTTTCTTT.

V usage is TRBV6-4 and J usage is TRBJ2-2, with D possibly matching TRBD1 (6 bases). The CDR3 totals 16 residues. The V and J ends lost 6 bases and 3 bases respectively, with 17 bases between them. Germline CDR1 reads MRHNA; CDR2 reads SNTAGT. This CDR3 is CASRQGGVQDTGELFF. In DNA, the CDR3 is TGTGCCAGCAGGCAAGGGGGAGTACAGGACACCGGGGAGCTGTTTTTT.